The 14 T cell receptor beta chains below all came from one sample that was sequenced in a study of cytomegalovirus exposure and HLA in healthy donors. 60 Vbeta and 13 Jbeta primers were used in PCR. The table came from immunoSEQ multiplex PCR; TCRdb's copy has only in-frame clones and leaves some out. In the table there are nearly 110,000 clones, around 80% of which are singletons. The sequenced sample was PBMCs. The source is a man aged 35-49 years in good health and CMV-seronegative.

The chain carries TRBV5-1 and TRBJ2-5; 9 bases line up with TRBD1. The assigned J gene may be wrong: the sequence end matches TRBJ2-7 better. Per the germline V gene, CDR1 is SGHRS and CDR2 is YFSETQ. The length of the CDR3 is 14 residues. As DNA, the CDR3 is TGCGCCAGCAGTGGGAGACAGGGGGCCTACGAGCAGTACTTC. It yields the protein CASSGRQGAYEQYF.

The chain is built from TRBV6-5 and TRBJ2-7, with 10 bases identical to TRBD2. Per the germline V gene, CDR1 is MNHEY and CDR2 is SVGAGI. J lost 2 bases, V lost 10 bases, and 5 bases had no gene match. The CDR3 runs to 13 residues. CDR3 in DNA: TGTGCCACCTCAGCGGGGGGGCCCTACGAGCAGTACTTC. Translated: CATSAGGPYEQYF.

The V call is TRBV14, the J call TRBJ2-7, with TRBD1 matching 9 bases. The CDR3 extends over 13 amino acids. Per germline, CDR1 SGHDN and CDR2 FVKESK. Trimming cost V 4 bases and J 8 bases; bases outside gene matches: 6. Here the CDR3 DNA reads TGTGCCAGCAGCCTTGGGACAGGGCAACAGCAGTACTTC. This gives the protein CASSLGTGQQQYF. Full variable domain (remainder filled in from reference TRBV14 and TRBJ2-7): EAGVTQFPSHSVIEKGQTVTLRCDPISGHDNLYWYRRVMGKEIKFLLHFVKESKQDESGMPNNRFLAERTGGTYSTLKVQPAELEDSGVYFCASSLGTGQQQYFGPGTRLTVT.

The CDR3 DNA reads as TGCGCCAGCAGCCACTCGACAGAAACTAGCACAGATACGCAGTATTTT. Translation: CASSHSTETSTDTQYF. The rearrangement joins TRBV4-1 to TRBJ2-3; a weak D match, TRBD1 (5 bases). V lost 3 bases and J lost 0, with 13 bases in between. In germline, CDR1 is MGHRA, CDR2 YSYEKL. The CDR3 spans 16 residues.

The chain recombines TRBV5-1 with TRBJ2-5; 13 bases align to TRBD2. The V gene end was trimmed by 3 bases and the J gene end by 5 bases; junction bases not matched to a gene: 13. The CDR3 has 18 residues. CDR1 is SGHRS and CDR2 is YFSETQ in the germline V gene. This CDR3 is CASSSSEGGLAGIETQYF. In DNA, the CDR3 is TGCGCCAGCAGCTCAAGCGAGGGGGGACTAGCGGGGATTGAGACCCAGTACTTC. Complete variable domain (other parts from reference TRBV5-1 and TRBJ2-5): KAGVTQTPRYLIKTRGQQVTLSCSPISGHRSVSWYQQTPGQGLQFLFEYFSETQRNKGNFPGRFSGRQFSNSRSEMNVSTLELGDSALYLCASSSSEGGLAGIETQYFGPGTRLLVL.

This clone was detected only once. This rearrangement joins TRBV4-1 to TRBJ1-5; D might be TRBD1 (5 bases). The germline V gene has CDR1 MGHRA and CDR2 YSYEKL. Trimming removed 4 bases at V and 6 bases at J, with 13 bases between. The CDR3 is made up of 14 amino acids. The CDR3 is CASSPSGGGQPQHF. The CDR3 bases are TGCGCCAGCAGCCCCTCGGGGGGAGGTCAGCCCCAGCATTTT.

The gene calls are TRBV25-1 and TRBJ2-7; D is undetermined. This CDR3 is built from 13 residues. CDR1 is MGHDK, CDR2 SYGVNS, per germline. V lost 5 bases, J lost 6 bases, and 14 bases lay in between. The CDR3 DNA is TGTGCCAGCAGTAGGTACAGCTCTTCCGAGCAGTACTTC. Protein product: CASSRYSSSEQYF.

This rearrangement joins TRBV7-9 to TRBJ2-2, with a weak D call TRBD1 (6 bases). V lost 5 bases to trimming and J lost 0 bases, with 10 bases between them. CDR1 is SEHNR, CDR2 FQNEAQ, per germline (reference sequence). The CDR3 consists of 15 residues. This CDR3 is CASSPGTTNTGELFF. CDR3 in DNA: TGTGCCAGCAGCCCCGGGACAACGAACACCGGGGAGCTGTTTTTT.

This chain links TRBV6-6 with TRBJ2-3; D may be TRBD2 (6 bases). Per the germline V gene, CDR1 is MNHNY and CDR2 is SVGAGI (reference sequence). This CDR3 is built from 15 residues. Trimming pared 0 bases from V and 0 bases from J, leaving 7 bases between. This chain's CDR3 is CASSYSSGSTDTQYF. The CDR3, as DNA: TGTGCCAGCAGTTACTCTAGCGGTAGCACAGATACGCAGTATTTT.

The chain has TRBV2 and TRBJ1-1; maybe TRBD1 (6 bases). CDR1 is SNHLY, CDR2 FYNNEI, per germline. V lost 1 base and J lost 4, with 10 bases in between. The CDR3 extends over 14 amino acids. In DNA form, the CDR3 reads TGTGCCAGCAGTGAAGATAGGGGGTTCACTGAAGCTTTCTTT. It specifies CASSEDRGFTEAFF.

This chain connects TRBV5-1 to TRBJ2-7; D ambiguous. CDR1 is SGHRS and CDR2 is YFSETQ in the germline V gene. This CDR3 has 14 residues. Trimming removed 0 bases from V and 0 bases from J, with 7 bases in between. The CDR3 region has the DNA TGCGCCAGCAGCTTGGAGCCCCCCTCCTACGAGCAGTACTTC. Its protein product is CASSLEPPSYEQYF.

This clone was seen only once. The CDR3 sequence is CASSPDRSNQPQHF. CDR3 coding DNA: TGTGCCAGCAGCCCCGACAGGAGCAATCAGCCCCAGCATTTT. This chain uses TRBV2 with TRBJ1-5; weak D call: TRBD1 (6 bases). Germline V gives CDR1 SNHLY, CDR2 FYNNEI. Trimming pared 6 bases from V and 1 base from J, leaving 10 bases between. This CDR3 has 14 residues.

Only a few counts were recorded for this clone. The rearrangement uses TRBV2 and TRBJ2-5, with 13 bases identical to TRBD2. The CDR3 is 17 residues long. The germline CDR1 and CDR2 sequences are SNHLY and FYNNEI. V lost 4 bases to trimming and J lost 0 bases; unmatched junction nucleotides: 5. The CDR3 region has the DNA TGTGCCAGCAGTGCGGGGACTAGCGGGGCAAACCAAGAGACCCAGTACTTC. Residues: CASSAGTSGANQETQYF.

This clone was found a few times. The same CDR3 is also encoded by other DNA sequences in this sample. This chain uses TRBV9 with TRBJ2-2, with no clear D. This CDR3 has 14 amino acids. Germline CDR1 is SGDLS and CDR2 is YYNGEE. V lost 0 bases, J lost 4 bases, and 7 bases lay in between. CDR3: CASSVAAGTGELFF. As DNA, the CDR3 is TGTGCCAGCAGCGTAGCTGCAGGCACCGGGGAGCTGTTTTTT.